Following are 5 T cell receptor beta chains from one sample sequenced in a study of CD8+ T cells in alopecia areata. Once RNA had been extracted, it was reverse transcribed into cDNA to act as the sequencing template. Here immunoSEQ multiplex PCR was the method, and the copy in TCRdb shows in-frame clones only, minus some. The table shows 140,000 to 150,000 clones, with about half occurring only once. The sample in question was CD4+ T cells sorted from blood, obtained at week 0. Receptor source: a human donor with alopecia areata.

The chain has TRBV5-1 and TRBJ2-5, with D unclear. The CDR3 consists of 13 residues. The V gene lost 0 bases and the J gene lost 1 base, with 4 bases spanning the gap. The germline gives CDR1 SGHRS, CDR2 YFSETQ. CDR3 in amino acids: CASSLDAQETQYF. CDR3 coding DNA: TGCGCCAGCAGCTTGGACGCCCAAGAGACCCAGTACTTC. The full variable domain, with the rest looked up from reference TRBV5-1 and TRBJ2-5, is KAGVTQTPRYLIKTRGQQVTLSCSPISGHRSVSWYQQTPGQGLQFLFEYFSETQRNKGNFPGRFSGRQFSNSRSEMNVSTLELGDSALYLCASSLDAQETQYFGPGTRLLVL.

This chain joins TRBV4-3 and TRBJ2-7, with D perhaps assigned TRBD1 or TRBD2 (5 bases each). Trimming stripped 2 bases from V and 2 bases from J, with 13 bases between. This CDR3 spans 15 amino acids. The germline CDR1 and CDR2 sequences are LGHNA and YSLEER. Here the CDR3 DNA reads TGCGCCAGCAGCCAATTACGGGGCTACCCCTACGAGCAGTACTTC. This translates into CASSQLRGYPYEQYF.

Notes on this clone: The sample contains more than one DNA sequence encoding this CDR3. The chain uses TRBV29-1 and TRBJ2-7; D not certain. Germline V gene data show CDR1 as SQVTM and CDR2 as ANQGSEA. This CDR3 comprises 11 residues. The V gene lost 6 bases and the J gene lost 0 bases, with 6 bases spanning the gap. CDR3 in amino acids: CSVAGSYEQYF. DNA for the CDR3: TGCAGCGTCGCCGGCTCCTACGAGCAGTACTTC.

Ten or more counts support this clone. This chain uses TRBV28 with TRBJ1-5; maybe TRBD1 (5 bases). Germline V gene lookup returns CDR1 MDHEN and CDR2 SYDVKM. V lost 5 bases and J 5 bases, leaving 13 bases between the germline ends. This CDR3 region has 14 residues. For the CDR3, the DNA is TGTGCCAGCAGTCCCCTCGGGGGTGATCAGCCCCAGCATTTT. It codes for CASSPLGGDQPQHF.

This rearrangement joins TRBV28 to TRBJ2-7; D call uncertain. CDR3 length: 11 residues. V was clipped by 6 bases and J by 5 bases, with 8 bases between them. Germline lookup yields CDR1 MDHEN and CDR2 SYDVKM. The CDR3 DNA is TGTGCCAGCAGCTCGTGGGACGAGCAGTACTTC. It translates to CASSSWDEQYF. The whole variable domain, remainder taken from reference TRBV28 and TRBJ2-7, is DVKVTQSSRYLVKRTGEKVFLECVQDMDHENMFWYRQDPGLGLRLIYFSYDVKMKEKGDIPEGYSVSREKKERFSLILESASTNQTSMYLCASSSWDEQYFGPGTRLTVT.